These 26 T cell receptor beta chains were sequenced from one sample in a study of blood T cell repertoires in COVID-19. Clones were read by immunoSEQ multiplex PCR, and TCRdb kept only the in-frame ones, dropping some. The repertoire consists of some 150,000 clones, with around 88% occurring once and the leading ten covering around 3%. The source material was peripheral blood. These receptors originate from a man between 60 and 70 years old with active or convalescent COVID-19.

The gene calls are TRBV7-2 and TRBJ2-2; TRBD1 agrees at 9 bases. CDR1 and CDR2 from the germline V gene are SGHTA and FQGNSA. The V and J ends lost 1 base and 4 bases, in that order; junction bases with no gene match: 1. The length of the CDR3 is 15 residues. The CDR3 spells CASSLETGGTGELFF. The CDR3 DNA sequence: TGTGCCAGCAGCTTAGAGACAGGGGGCACCGGGGAGCTGTTTTTT.

Notes on this clone: The same CDR3 arises from other DNA sequences in this sample as well. This chain connects TRBV4-3 to TRBJ1-1; the D gene is possibly TRBD1 (5 bases). This CDR3 has 15 amino acids. Per germline, CDR1 LGHNA and CDR2 YSLEER. V was trimmed by 0 bases and J by 1 base, leaving 9 bases between them. CDR3 in amino acids: CASSQDGQGNTEAFF. CDR3 nucleotides: TGCGCCAGCAGCCAAGATGGGCAGGGGAACACTGAAGCTTTCTTT.

DNA of the CDR3: TGTGCCAGCAGTTTATCGGGGGACAGGGGATTTATGAACACTGAAGCTTTCTTT. Residues: CASSLSGDRGFMNTEAFF. V is TRBV28 and J is TRBJ1-1; 10 nucleotides match TRBD1. This CDR3 spans 18 amino acids. V trimming: 1 base; J trimming: 0 bases; junction bases outside the gene matches: 8. CDR1 and CDR2 from the germline V gene are MDHEN and SYDVKM.

The chain has TRBV10-3 and TRBJ2-1; TRBD2 might be the D (6 bases). This CDR3 is built from 14 residues. Germline V gene data show CDR1 as ENHRY and CDR2 as SYGVKD. V was cut by 2 bases and J by 8 bases, with 13 bases left in between. The CDR3 DNA sequence: TGTGCCATCAGTGAGGGGACTTCGAAAGATGAGCAGTTCTTC. This gives the protein CAISEGTSKDEQFF.

V gene TRBV7-2 combines with J gene TRBJ2-4; maybe TRBD1 (7 bases). Trimming took 1 base from V and 5 from J, leaving 12 bases between them. CDR3 length: 15 residues. CDR1 is SGHTA, CDR2 FQGNSA, per germline. The CDR3 region has the DNA TGTGCCAGCAGCTTAGGGGCAGGGGGGCAAAACATTCAGTACTTC. Protein: CASSLGAGGQNIQYF.

V and J are TRBV28 and TRBJ1-4, with 9 bases that match TRBD1. V shed 1 base and J 5 bases; nucleotides not matched to a gene: 2. This CDR3 contains 15 residues. The germline CDR1 and CDR2 sequences are MDHEN and SYDVKM. The CDR3 sequence: CASSLLQGANEKLFF. In DNA, the CDR3 is TGTGCCAGCAGTTTATTACAGGGGGCGAATGAAAAACTGTTTTTT.

CDR3: CASSLSGGAITQYF. The CDR3 region has the DNA TGTGCCAGCAGCTTGAGCGGGGGGGCCATTACCCAGTACTTC. The J gene is TRBJ2-5, the V gene TRBV7-2; 10 bases map to TRBD2. The V gene end was trimmed by 3 bases and the J gene end by 8 bases; junction bases not matched to a gene: 6. Per the germline V gene, CDR1 is SGHTA and CDR2 is FQGNSA. CDR3 length: 14 residues.

The J gene is TRBJ2-7, the V gene TRBV28, with TRBD1 identical over 10 bases. J was trimmed by 6 bases and V by 0 bases; bases with no gene match: 2. CDR1 is MDHEN and CDR2 is SYDVKM in the germline V gene. This CDR3 has 14 residues. CDR3 protein: CASSLWGQGSEQYF. CDR3 DNA: TGTGCCAGCAGTTTATGGGGACAGGGGTCCGAGCAGTACTTC.

CDR3 protein: CASKPGEVTKLFF. For the CDR3, the DNA is TGTGCCAGTAAACCCGGAGAGGTAACGAAACTGTTTTTT. This chain links TRBV19 with TRBJ1-4; D not certain. V gave up 7 bases and J gave up 11 bases, with 17 bases separating them. The CDR3 loop spans 13 amino acids. CDR1 is LNHDA, CDR2 SQIVND, per germline (reference sequence). Together with reference TRBV19 and TRBJ1-4, the CDR3 gives the full variable domain: DGGITQSPKYLFRKEGQNVTLSCEQNLNHDAMYWYRQDPGQGLRLIYYSQIVNDFQKGDIAEGYSVSREKKESFPLTVTSAQKNPTAFYLCASKPGEVTKLFFGSGTQLSVL.

The chain combines TRBV18 with TRBJ2-5, with a possible D match to TRBD2 (6 bases). In germline, CDR1 is KGHSH, CDR2 LQKENI. Trimming removed 0 bases from V and 5 bases from J, with 10 bases in between. There are 14 residues in the CDR3. CDR3 loop: CASSPPPEGETQYF. The CDR3 coding sequence is TGTGCCAGCTCACCACCACCGGAGGGGGAGACCCAGTACTTC.

CDR3 DNA sequence: TGTGCCAGCAGTGAGTCCCCGGGGGGTGAAGCTTTCTTT. Its protein product is CASSESPGGEAFF. The chain recombines TRBV2 with TRBJ1-1, with D maybe TRBD1 (5 bases). Germline CDR1 SNHLY, CDR2 FYNNEI. V lost 3 bases, J lost 7 bases, and 12 bases lay in between. The CDR3 sequence is 13 residues long. The full variable domain, completed using reference TRBV2 and TRBJ1-1, is EPEVTQTPSHQVTQMGQEVILRCVPISNHLYFYWYRQILGQKVEFLVSFYNNEISEKSEIFDDQFSVERPDGSNFTLKIRSTKLEDSAMYFCASSESPGGEAFFGQGTRLTVV.

The chain uses TRBV3-1 (or the pseudogene TRBV3-2) and TRBJ1-4, with TRBD1 matching over 7 bases. This CDR3 has 16 residues. Germline CDR1 reads LGHDT; CDR2 reads YNNKEL (reference sequence). Unmatched junction bases numbered 13, after V lost 5 bases and J lost 7 bases. CDR3 sequence (DNA): TGTGCCAGCAGCTCCGACGAGGGGGCGCTTGGTGAAAAACTGTTTTTT. This translates into CASSSDEGALGEKLFF.

The J gene is TRBJ1-4, the V gene TRBV19, with a tentative D call TRBD1 (6 bases). Germline loops: CDR1 LNHDA, CDR2 SQIVND (reference sequence). Trimming removed 7 bases at V and 0 bases at J, with 15 bases between. The CDR3 loop spans 16 amino acids. The CDR3 nucleotides are TGTGCCAGTATAAGGACAGCGATTGCAACTAATGAAAAACTGTTTTTT. It yields the protein CASIRTAIATNEKLFF.

CDR3 loop: CASRLGQGENTGELFF. CDR3 sequence (DNA): TGTGCCAGCAGGTTGGGACAGGGGGAGAACACCGGGGAGCTGTTTTTT. The chain carries TRBV7-9 and TRBJ2-2; 11 bases fit TRBD1. The germline V gene has CDR1 SEHNR and CDR2 FQNEAQ (reference sequence). The CDR3 contains 16 residues. V dropped 6 bases and J dropped 1; count of bases not matched to a gene: 4.

The chain employs TRBV19 and TRBJ1-5; 11 bases agree with TRBD1. This CDR3 is built from 16 residues. Losses at the gene ends were 6 bases for V and 2 bases for J; bases not matched to a gene: 6. The germline gives CDR1 LNHDA, CDR2 SQIVND (reference sequence). The CDR3 loop is CASRGQGAMGNQPQHF. DNA for the CDR3: TGTGCCAGTAGAGGACAGGGGGCGATGGGCAATCAGCCCCAGCATTTT.

The chain joins TRBV2 to TRBJ1-2, with D hard to call. Germline V gene lookup returns CDR1 SNHLY and CDR2 FYNNEI. V was pared by 5 bases and J by 6 bases, with 7 bases between. This CDR3 is 11 amino acids long. CDR3 loop: CASSPRDGYTF. In DNA form, the CDR3 reads TGTGCCAGCAGTCCCCGGGATGGCTACACCTTC.

The rearrangement uses TRBV6-5 and TRBJ2-3; TRBD1 aligns across 9 bases. Germline V gene lookup returns CDR1 MNHEY and CDR2 SVGAGI. The CDR3 is 13 amino acids. V shed 6 bases, J shed 4 bases, and the junction held 2 bases outside the gene matches. Here the CDR3 reads CASRDRGADTQYF. CDR3 nucleotides: TGTGCCAGCAGGGACAGGGGTGCAGATACGCAGTATTTT.

This clone has only one observation. V gene TRBV18 combines with J gene TRBJ1-2; 8 bases map to TRBD1. The trim removed 6 bases at V and 2 bases at J, leaving 14 bases unmatched. CDR3 length: 17 amino acids. The germline V gene encodes CDR1 KGHSH and CDR2 LQKENI. As DNA, the CDR3 is TGTGCCAGCTCCCCGATCTTAGGACAGGGAAGAAACTATGGCTACACCTTC. This gives the protein CASSPILGQGRNYGYTF.

The rearrangement links TRBV6-5 to TRBJ2-7; 9 bases align to TRBD1. The trim removed 4 bases at V and 4 bases at J, leaving 5 bases unmatched. From germline, CDR1 is MNHEY and CDR2 SVGAGI. The CDR3 extends over 14 amino acids. CDR3 loop: CASSSGQGRYEQYF. The CDR3 DNA reads TGTGCCAGCAGTTCGGGACAGGGAAGGTACGAGCAGTACTTC.

The chain joins TRBV6-5 to TRBJ2-2; 7 bases are shared with TRBD1. Trimming at V came to 11 bases and at J to 2 bases, leaving 8 bases not matched to a gene. CDR1 MNHEY and CDR2 SVGAGI come from the germline V gene. CDR3 size: 14 residues. The CDR3 DNA sequence: TGTGCCCACAGGACAGGAAGCAACACCGGGGAGCTGTTTTTT. It yields the protein CAHRTGSNTGELFF.

V and J are TRBV18 and TRBJ2-2, with 11 positions matching TRBD2. CDR1 is KGHSH, CDR2 LQKENI, per germline. The V and J ends lost 6 bases and 4 bases, in that order; junction bases with no gene match: 4. The CDR3 contains 15 residues. The CDR3 loop is CASSGTSGPTGELFF. CDR3 DNA sequence: TGTGCCAGCTCCGGGACTAGCGGCCCCACCGGGGAGCTGTTTTTT.

The chain joins TRBV5-1 to TRBJ2-2; TRBD2 aligns across 9 bases. CDR3 size: 15 residues. V lost 2 bases to trimming and J lost 5 bases; unmatched junction nucleotides: 4. CDR1 and CDR2 from the germline V gene are SGHRS and YFSETQ. CDR3 DNA: TGCGCCAGCAGCTTCGGGAGCGGGGGGACCGGGGAGCTGTTTTTT. Its translation: CASSFGSGGTGELFF.

V and J are TRBV5-4 and TRBJ2-7; 10 positions agree with TRBD1. The trim removed 4 bases at V and 5 bases at J, leaving 12 bases unmatched. The CDR3 has 16 amino acids. Germline CDR1 reads SGHNT; CDR2 reads YYREEE (reference sequence). CDR3 in amino acids: CASSLTLRTGGNEQYF. In DNA form, the CDR3 reads TGTGCCAGCAGCCTGACCCTTAGGACAGGGGGAAACGAGCAGTACTTC. The full variable domain, in which reference TRBV5-4 and TRBJ2-7 provide the parts outside the CDR3, is ETGVTQSPTHLIKTRGQQVTLRCSSQSGHNTVSWYQQALGQGPQFIFQYYREEENGRGNFPPRFSGLQFPNYSSELNVNALELDDSALYLCASSLTLRTGGNEQYFGPGTRLTVT.

In this sample, this clone turned up once. The V and J genes are TRBV18 and TRBJ1-1; 7 bases map to TRBD1. The CDR3 runs to 13 residues. CDR1 is KGHSH and CDR2 is LQKENI in the germline V gene. Trimming cost V 3 bases and J 7 bases; bases outside gene matches: 5. This chain's CDR3 is CASSPGQDIEAFF. The CDR3 nucleotides read TGTGCCAGCTCACCCGGACAGGACATTGAAGCTTTCTTT.

V gene TRBV19 combines with J gene TRBJ2-1; D might be TRBD2 (6 bases). This CDR3 is 16 amino acids long. Germline assignment: CDR1 LNHDA and CDR2 SQIVND (reference sequence). The germline V and J ends were trimmed by 7 bases and 5 bases, with 21 bases remaining between them. This CDR3 is CASTNPDGGADNEQFF. DNA for the CDR3: TGTGCCAGTACGAATCCGGACGGGGGAGCGGACAATGAGCAGTTCTTC.

J is TRBJ2-3 and V is TRBV12-5, with a weak D call TRBD1 (6 bases). V gave up 1 base and J gave up 4 bases, with 9 bases separating them. The CDR3 totals 14 residues. Germline CDR1 reads LGHNT; CDR2 reads FRNRAP. CDR3 residues: CASGLAGTSDTQYF. CDR3 bases: TGTGCTAGTGGTTTGGCCGGGACATCAGATACGCAGTATTTT. Variable domain in full (rest from reference TRBV12-5 and TRBJ2-3): DARVTQTPRHKVTEMGQEVTMRCQPILGHNTVFWYRQTMMQGLELLAYFRNRAPLDDSGMPKDRFSAEMPDATLATLKIQPSEPRDSAVYFCASGLAGTSDTQYFGPGTRLTVL.